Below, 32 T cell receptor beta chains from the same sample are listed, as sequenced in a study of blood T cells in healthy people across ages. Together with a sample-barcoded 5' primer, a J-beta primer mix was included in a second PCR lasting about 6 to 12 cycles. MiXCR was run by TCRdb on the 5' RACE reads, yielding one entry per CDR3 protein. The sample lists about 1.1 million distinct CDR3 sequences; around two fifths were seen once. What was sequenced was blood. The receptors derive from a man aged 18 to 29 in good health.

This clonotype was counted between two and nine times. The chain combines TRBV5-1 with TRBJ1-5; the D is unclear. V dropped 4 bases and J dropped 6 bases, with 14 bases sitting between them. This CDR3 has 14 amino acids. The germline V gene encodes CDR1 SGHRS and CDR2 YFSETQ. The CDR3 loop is CASSLGVVGQPQHF. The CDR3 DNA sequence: TGCGCCAGCAGCCTGGGAGTCGTGGGTCAGCCCCAGCATTTT.

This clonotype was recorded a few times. This CDR3 is CSASIERTYGYTF. The CDR3 region has the DNA TGCAGTGCTAGTATAGAGCGGACCTATGGCTACACCTTC. V and J are TRBV20-1 and TRBJ1-2; D gene ambiguous. CDR1 and CDR2 (germline): DFQATT, SNEGSKA (reference sequence). V dropped 3 bases and J dropped 4 bases, with 12 bases sitting between them. The CDR3 is made up of 13 amino acids.

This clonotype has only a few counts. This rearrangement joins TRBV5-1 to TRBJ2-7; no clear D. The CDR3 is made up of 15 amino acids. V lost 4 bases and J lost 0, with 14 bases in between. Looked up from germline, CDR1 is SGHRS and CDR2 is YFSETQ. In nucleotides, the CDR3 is TGCGCCAGCAGCCCCGATGGGTTTAGCTCCTACGAGCAGTACTTC. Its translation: CASSPDGFSSYEQYF.

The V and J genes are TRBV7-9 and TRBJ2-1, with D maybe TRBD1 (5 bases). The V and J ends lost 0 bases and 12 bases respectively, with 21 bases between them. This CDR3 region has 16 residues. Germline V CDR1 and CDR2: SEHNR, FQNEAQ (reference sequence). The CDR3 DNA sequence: TGTGCCAGCAGCTTAGCCCCGCAGGGATCCCGTCTCGGGCAGTTCTTC. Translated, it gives CASSLAPQGSRLGQFF.

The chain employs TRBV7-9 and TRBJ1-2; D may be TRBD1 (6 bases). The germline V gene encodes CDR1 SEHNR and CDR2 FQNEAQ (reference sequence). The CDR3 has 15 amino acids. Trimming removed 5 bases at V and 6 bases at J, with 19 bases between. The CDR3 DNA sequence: TGTGCCAGCAGCGTAATAGGACAGCGAAGTGATGGCTACACCTTC. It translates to CASSVIGQRSDGYTF. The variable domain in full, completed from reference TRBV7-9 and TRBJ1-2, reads DTGVSQNPRHKITKRGQNVTFRCDPISEHNRLYWYRQTLGQGPEFLTYFQNEAQLEKSRLLSDRFSAERPKGSFSTLEIQRTEQGDSAMYLCASSVIGQRSDGYTFGSGTRLTVV.

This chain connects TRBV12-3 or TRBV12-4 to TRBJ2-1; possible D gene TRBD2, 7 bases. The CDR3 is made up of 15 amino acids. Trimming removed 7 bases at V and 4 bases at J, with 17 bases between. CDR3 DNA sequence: TGTGCCAGCAATCCGACGGGGGGCCTATACAATGAGCAGTTCTTC. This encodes CASNPTGGLYNEQFF.

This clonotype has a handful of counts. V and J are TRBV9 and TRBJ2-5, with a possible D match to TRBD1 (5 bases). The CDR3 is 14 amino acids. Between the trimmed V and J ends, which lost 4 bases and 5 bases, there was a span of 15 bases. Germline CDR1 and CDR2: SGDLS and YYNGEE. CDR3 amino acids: CASSPKPGFETQYF. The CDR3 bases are TGTGCCAGCAGCCCCAAGCCAGGGTTTGAGACCCAGTACTTC.

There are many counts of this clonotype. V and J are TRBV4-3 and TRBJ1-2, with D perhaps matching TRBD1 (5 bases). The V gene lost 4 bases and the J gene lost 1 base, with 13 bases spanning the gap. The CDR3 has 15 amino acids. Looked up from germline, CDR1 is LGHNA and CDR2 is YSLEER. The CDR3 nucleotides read TGCGCCAGCAGCCGGGGCACGACCTATAACTATGGCTACACCTTC. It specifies CASSRGTTYNYGYTF.

CDR3 amino acids: CSARDSGGMNTEAFF. In DNA form, the CDR3 reads TGCAGTGCTAGAGATTCGGGGGGCATGAACACTGAAGCTTTCTTT. The chain is built from TRBV20-1 and TRBJ1-1; maybe TRBD1 (6 bases). The length of the CDR3 is 15 residues. V gave up 0 bases and J gave up 0 bases, with 11 bases separating them. CDR1 and CDR2 from the germline V gene are DFQATT and SNEGSKA (reference sequence).

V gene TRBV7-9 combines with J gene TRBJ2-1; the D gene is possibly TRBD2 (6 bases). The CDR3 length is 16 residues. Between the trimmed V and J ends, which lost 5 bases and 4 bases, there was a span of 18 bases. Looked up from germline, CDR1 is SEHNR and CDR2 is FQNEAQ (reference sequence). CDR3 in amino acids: CASSLWRGRLYNEQFF. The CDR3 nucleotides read TGTGCCAGCAGCCTCTGGAGGGGTCGACTTTACAATGAGCAGTTCTTC.

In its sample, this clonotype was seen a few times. The chain's CDR3 is CASSLEWDFQETQYF. DNA for the CDR3: TGTGCCAGCAGCTTAGAATGGGACTTCCAAGAGACCCAGTACTTC. The V and J genes are TRBV7-2 and TRBJ2-5; the D gene is possibly TRBD2 (6 bases). In germline, CDR1 is SGHTA, CDR2 FQGNSA. The V gene lost 1 base and the J gene lost 1 base, with 10 bases spanning the gap. The CDR3 spans 15 residues.

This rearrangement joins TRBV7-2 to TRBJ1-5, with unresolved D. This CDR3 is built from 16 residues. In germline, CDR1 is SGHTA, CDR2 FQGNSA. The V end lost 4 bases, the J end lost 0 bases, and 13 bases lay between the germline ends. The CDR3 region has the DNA TGTGCCAGCAGCTCGGAGGACTTTATTAGCAATCAGCCCCAGCATTTT. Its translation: CASSSEDFISNQPQHF.

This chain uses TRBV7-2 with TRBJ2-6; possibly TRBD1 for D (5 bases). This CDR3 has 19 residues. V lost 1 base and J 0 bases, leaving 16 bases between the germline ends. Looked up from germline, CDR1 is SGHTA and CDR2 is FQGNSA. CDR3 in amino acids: CASSLDWGRLSSGANVLTF. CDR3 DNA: TGTGCCAGCAGCTTAGATTGGGGCAGGTTGAGCTCTGGGGCCAACGTCCTGACTTTC. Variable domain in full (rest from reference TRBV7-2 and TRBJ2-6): GAGVSQSPSNKVTEKGKDVELRCDPISGHTALYWYRQSLGQGLEFLIYFQGNSAPDKSGLPSDRFSAERTGGSVSTLTIQRTQQEDSAVYLCASSLDWGRLSSGANVLTFGAGSRLTVL.

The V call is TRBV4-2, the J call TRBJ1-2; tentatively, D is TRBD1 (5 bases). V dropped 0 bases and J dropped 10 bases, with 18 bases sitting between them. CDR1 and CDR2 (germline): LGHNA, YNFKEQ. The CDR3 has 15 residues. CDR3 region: CASSQEGFGRADYTF. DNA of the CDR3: TGTGCCAGCAGCCAAGAAGGTTTCGGCAGGGCTGACTACACCTTC.

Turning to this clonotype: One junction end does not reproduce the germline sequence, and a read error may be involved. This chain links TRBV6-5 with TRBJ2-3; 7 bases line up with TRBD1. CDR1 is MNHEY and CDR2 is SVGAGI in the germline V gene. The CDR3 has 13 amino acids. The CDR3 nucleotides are TGTGCCAGCAGACGGTCGAGGACAGGTACGCAGTATTTT. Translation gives CASRRSRTGTQYF.

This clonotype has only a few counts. CDR3 amino acids: CASSLNQDTEAFF. The CDR3 region has the DNA TGTGCCAGCAGCTTAAATCAGGACACTGAAGCTTTCTTT. The chain joins TRBV7-3 to TRBJ1-1, with D uncertain. CDR3 length: 13 amino acids. Deletions cut 1 base from V and 3 bases from J, with 6 bases between. CDR1 and CDR2 from the germline V gene are SGHTA and FQGTGA. Full variable domain (missing parts from reference TRBV7-3 and TRBJ1-1): GAGVSQTPSNKVTEKGKYVELRCDPISGHTALYWYRQSLGQGPEFLIYFQGTGAADDSGLPNDRFFAVRPEGSVSTLKIQRTERGDSAVYLCASSLNQDTEAFFGQGTRLTVV.

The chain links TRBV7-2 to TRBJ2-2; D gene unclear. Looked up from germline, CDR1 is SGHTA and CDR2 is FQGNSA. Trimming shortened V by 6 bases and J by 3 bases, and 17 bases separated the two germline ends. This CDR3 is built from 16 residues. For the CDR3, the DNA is TGTGCCAGCAGAACTCAAGGAGCCCACTACACCGGGGAGCTGTTTTTT. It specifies CASRTQGAHYTGELFF.

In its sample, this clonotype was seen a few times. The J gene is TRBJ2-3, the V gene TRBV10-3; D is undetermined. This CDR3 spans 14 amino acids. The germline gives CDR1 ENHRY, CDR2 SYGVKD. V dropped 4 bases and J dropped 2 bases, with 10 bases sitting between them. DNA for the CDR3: TGTGCCATCAGTGCTGTGACTCACACAGATACGCAGTATTTT. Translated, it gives CAISAVTHTDTQYF.

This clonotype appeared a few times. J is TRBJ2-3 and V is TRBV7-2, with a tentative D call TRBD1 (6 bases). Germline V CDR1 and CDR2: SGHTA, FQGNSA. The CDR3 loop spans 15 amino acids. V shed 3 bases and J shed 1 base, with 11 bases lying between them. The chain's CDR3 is CASSLGGQRTDTQYF. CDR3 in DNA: TGTGCCAGCAGCTTGGGTGGACAGCGCACAGATACGCAGTATTTT.

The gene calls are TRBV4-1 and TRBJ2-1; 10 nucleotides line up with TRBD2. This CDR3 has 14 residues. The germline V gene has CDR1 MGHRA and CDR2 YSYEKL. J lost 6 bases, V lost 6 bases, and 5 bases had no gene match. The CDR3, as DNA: TGCGCCAGCAGGTTAGCGGGGGGATTCAATGAGCAGTTCTTC. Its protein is CASRLAGGFNEQFF.

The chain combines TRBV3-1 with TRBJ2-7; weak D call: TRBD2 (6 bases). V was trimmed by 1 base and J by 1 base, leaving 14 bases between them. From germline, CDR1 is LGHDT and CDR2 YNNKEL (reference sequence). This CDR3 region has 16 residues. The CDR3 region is CASSQVVGGASYEQYF. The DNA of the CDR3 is TGTGCCAGCAGCCAAGTTGTTGGCGGGGCTTCCTACGAGCAGTACTTC.

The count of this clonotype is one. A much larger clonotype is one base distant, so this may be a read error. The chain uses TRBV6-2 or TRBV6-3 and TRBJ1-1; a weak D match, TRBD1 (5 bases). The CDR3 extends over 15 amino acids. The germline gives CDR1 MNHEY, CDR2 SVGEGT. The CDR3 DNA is TGTGTCAGCAGTCGCCATCGGGACGGCGACACTGAAGCTTTCTTT. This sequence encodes CVSSRHRDGDTEAFF.

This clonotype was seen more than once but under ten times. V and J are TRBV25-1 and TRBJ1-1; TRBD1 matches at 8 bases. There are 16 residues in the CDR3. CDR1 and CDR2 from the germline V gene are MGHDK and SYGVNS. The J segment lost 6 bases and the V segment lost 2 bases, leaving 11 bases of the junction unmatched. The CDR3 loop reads CASSERSGTGGSEAFF. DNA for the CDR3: TGTGCCAGCAGTGAACGAAGTGGGACAGGCGGTTCTGAAGCTTTCTTT.

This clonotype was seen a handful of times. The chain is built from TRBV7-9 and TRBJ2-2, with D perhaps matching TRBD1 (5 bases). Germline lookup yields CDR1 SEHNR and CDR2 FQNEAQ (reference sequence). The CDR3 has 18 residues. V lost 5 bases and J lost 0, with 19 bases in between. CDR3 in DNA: TGTGCCAGCAGCCCTTCCGGACAACAACCCACGAACACCGGGGAGCTGTTTTTT. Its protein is CASSPSGQQPTNTGELFF.

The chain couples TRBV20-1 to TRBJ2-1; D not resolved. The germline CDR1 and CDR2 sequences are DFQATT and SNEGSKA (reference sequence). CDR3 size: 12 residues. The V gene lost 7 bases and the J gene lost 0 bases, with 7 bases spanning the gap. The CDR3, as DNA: TGCAGTGTAGGGCACTCCTACAATGAGCAGTTCTTC. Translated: CSVGHSYNEQFF.

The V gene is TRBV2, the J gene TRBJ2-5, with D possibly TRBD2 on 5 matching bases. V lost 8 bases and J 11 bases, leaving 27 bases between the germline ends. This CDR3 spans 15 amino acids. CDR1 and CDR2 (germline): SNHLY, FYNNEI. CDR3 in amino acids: CASSGGSGDSYEQYF. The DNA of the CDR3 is TGTGCCAGCTCAGGTGGCAGCGGAGATTCCTATGAGCAGTACTTC.

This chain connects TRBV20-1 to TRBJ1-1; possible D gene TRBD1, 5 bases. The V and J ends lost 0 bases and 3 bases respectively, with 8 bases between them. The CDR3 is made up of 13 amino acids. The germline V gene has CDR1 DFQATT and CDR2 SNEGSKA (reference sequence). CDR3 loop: CSARENRYTEAFF. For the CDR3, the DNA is TGCAGTGCTAGAGAGAACAGGTACACTGAAGCTTTCTTT.

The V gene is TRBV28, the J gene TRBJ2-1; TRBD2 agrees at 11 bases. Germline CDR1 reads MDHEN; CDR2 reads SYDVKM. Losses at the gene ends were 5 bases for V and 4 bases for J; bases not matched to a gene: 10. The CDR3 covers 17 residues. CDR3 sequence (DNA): TGTGCCAGCAGTACCTCGGGACTAGCGGCGATTTACAATGAGCAGTTCTTC. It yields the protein CASSTSGLAAIYNEQFF.

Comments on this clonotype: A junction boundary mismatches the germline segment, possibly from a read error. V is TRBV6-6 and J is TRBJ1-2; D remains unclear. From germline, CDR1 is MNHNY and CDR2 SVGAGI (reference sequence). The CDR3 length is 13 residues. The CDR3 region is CASSLGLNHGYTF. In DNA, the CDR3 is TGTGCCAGCAGCCTGGGTCTTAACCATGGCTACACCTTC.

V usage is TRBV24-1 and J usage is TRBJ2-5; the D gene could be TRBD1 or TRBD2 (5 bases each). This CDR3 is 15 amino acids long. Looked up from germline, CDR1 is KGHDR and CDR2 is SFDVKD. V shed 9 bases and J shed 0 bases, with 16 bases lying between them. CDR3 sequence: CATAWGTIDQETQYF. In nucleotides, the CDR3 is TGTGCCACCGCGTGGGGGACCATAGACCAAGAGACCCAGTACTTC.

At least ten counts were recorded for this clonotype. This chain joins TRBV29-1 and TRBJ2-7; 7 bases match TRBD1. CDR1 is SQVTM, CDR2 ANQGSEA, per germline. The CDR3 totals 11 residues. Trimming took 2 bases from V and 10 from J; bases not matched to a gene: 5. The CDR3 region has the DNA TGCAGCGTTGAAAGTGAGGGGGCACAGTACTTC. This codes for CSVESEGAQYF.

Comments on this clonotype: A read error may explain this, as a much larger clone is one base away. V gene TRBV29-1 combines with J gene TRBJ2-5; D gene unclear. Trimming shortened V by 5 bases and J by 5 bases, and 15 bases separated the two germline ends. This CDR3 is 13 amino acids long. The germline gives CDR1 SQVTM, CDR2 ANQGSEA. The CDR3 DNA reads TGCAGCGTTACCCTTACGGGTTGGGAGACCCAGTACTTC. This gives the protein CSVTLTGWETQYF.